The clone carrying this T cell receptor (beta chain) was seen once. The antigen is not known. The protocol was immunoSEQ multiplex PCR, while the TCRdb copy is restricted to in-frame clones and leaves out a portion. Of under 20,000 clones listed, more than 65% are singletons. This specimen belongs to a study of OX40 agonist ivuxolimab in advanced cancers. Study in general: Ivuxolimab, an antibody that agonizes OX40 (CD134), was administered to the patients.

The study, taken as a whole, reports: More expanded clones were seen, on average, in CD8+ T cells than in CD4+. Dose levels from 0.1 to 3.0 mg/kg saw CD4+ and CD8+ blood T cells expand clonally by week 6.

The germline CDR1 and CDR2 sequences are SEHNR and FQNEAQ (reference sequence). V was pared by 4 bases and J by 11 bases, with 12 bases of the junction left unmatched. This CDR3 is 14 amino acids long. The sequenced sample was CD4+ or CD8+ T cells sorted from blood, obtained in a trial of the OX40 agonist ivuxolimab. This TCR was recovered from an adult with an advanced solid tumor such as melanoma, head and neck, liver or kidney cancer. This chain connects TRBV7-9 to TRBJ1-1, with TRBD1 matching 8 bases. The CDR3 DNA is TGTGCCAGCAGCTCGACGACAGGGGTCAGAGTGGCTTTCTTT. Residues: CASSSTTGVRVAFF.